These 25 T cell receptor beta chains came from one sample sequenced in a study of blood T cell repertoires in COVID-19. TCRdb's table, derived via immunoSEQ multiplex PCR, lists solely in-frame clones and lacks some. The repertoire consists of roughly 230,000 clones, with roughly 84% occurring once and the leading ten covering 0.85% to 1%. The sample comprised peripheral blood. The receptors were sampled from a man between 40 and 49 years old with acute or convalescent COVID-19.

The chain couples TRBV20-1 to TRBJ2-1; D ambiguous. V dropped 5 bases and J dropped 10 bases, with 12 bases sitting between them. From germline, CDR1 is DFQATT and CDR2 SNEGSKA (reference sequence). This CDR3 comprises 11 residues. The CDR3 DNA reads as TGCAGTGCTCAATACGCCGGGGAGCAGTTCTTC. Residues: CSAQYAGEQFF.

The rearrangement joins TRBV12-5 to TRBJ1-1; 7 bases line up with TRBD1. CDR3 length equals 12 residues. The V gene's germline CDR1 is LGHNT and CDR2 FRNRAP. The trim removed 1 base at V and 11 bases at J, leaving 4 bases unmatched. CDR3 nucleotides: TGTGCTAGTGGTTTGGACACAGGGGATGCTTTCTTT. Protein sequence: CASGLDTGDAFF.

V gene TRBV7-2 combines with J gene TRBJ1-6; D is unclear. The CDR3 covers 13 residues. CDR1 SGHTA and CDR2 FQGNSA come from the germline V gene. Between the trimmed V and J ends, which lost 1 base and 7 bases, there was a span of 5 bases. CDR3 in DNA: TGTGCCAGCAGCTTAGGGCCGAATTCACCCCTCCACTTT. The encoded protein is CASSLGPNSPLHF.

There are a few counts of this clone. The chain recombines TRBV7-8 with TRBJ1-6; D unclear. V lost 5 bases and J 7 bases, leaving 9 bases between the germline ends. The V gene's germline CDR1 is SGHVS and CDR2 FQNEAQ. The CDR3 loop spans 13 amino acids. Written as DNA, the CDR3 is TGTGCCAGCAGCCTCGAGGGCAATTCACCCCTCCACTTT. Translated, it gives CASSLEGNSPLHF.

The chain is built from TRBV2 and TRBJ1-6; TRBD1 aligns across 10 bases. Germline-derived CDR1 and CDR2 are SNHLY and FYNNEI. CDR3 length equals 14 residues. The V segment lost 4 bases and the J segment 10 bases; nucleotides outside the gene matches: 4. DNA for the CDR3: TGTGCCAGCAGTGTGGGACAGGGGAGCTCACCCCTCCACTTT. Protein product: CASSVGQGSSPLHF. Full variable domain (remainder filled in from reference TRBV2 and TRBJ1-6): EPEVTQTPSHQVTQMGQEVILRCVPISNHLYFYWYRQILGQKVEFLVSFYNNEISEKSEIFDDQFSVERPDGSNFTLKIRSTKLEDSAMYFCASSVGQGSSPLHFGNGTRLTVT.

This chain joins TRBV6-2 or TRBV6-3 and TRBJ1-2; a weak D match, TRBD1 (6 bases). V was shortened by 6 bases and J by 0 bases, with 17 bases between the two germline ends. The length of the CDR3 is 16 residues. CDR1 is MNHEY and CDR2 is SVGEGT in the germline V gene. CDR3 nucleotide sequence: TGTGCCAGCAGCCCCGGACAGATAACGACTAACTATGGCTACACCTTC. Its translation: CASSPGQITTNYGYTF.

The gene calls are TRBV6-5 and TRBJ1-2; 9 nucleotides align to TRBD1. Germline CDR1 MNHEY, CDR2 SVGAGI. There are 14 residues in the CDR3. V shed 6 bases and J 3 bases; nucleotides not matched to a gene: 5. CDR3 residues: CASSYTGGDYGYTF. The CDR3 region has the DNA TGTGCCAGCAGCTACACAGGGGGCGACTATGGCTACACCTTC.

V is TRBV27 and J is TRBJ2-7, with D perhaps TRBD1 (6 bases). There are 12 residues in the CDR3. The V gene lost 6 bases and the J gene lost 6 bases, with 12 bases spanning the gap. Germline lookup yields CDR1 MNHEY and CDR2 SMNVEV (reference sequence). This chain's CDR3 is CASRNRVSEQYF. In DNA, the CDR3 is TGTGCCAGCAGGAACAGGGTTAGCGAGCAGTACTTC.

The count of this clone is one. This chain links TRBV27 with TRBJ2-5; D gene unclear. CDR1 and CDR2 from the germline V gene are MNHEY and SMNVEV (reference sequence). This CDR3 has 14 amino acids. Trimming took off 5 bases at V and 4 bases at J, with 14 bases between the two ends. The CDR3 loop is CASSPRSVRETQYF. The CDR3 nucleotides read TGTGCCAGCAGTCCGCGGAGTGTGCGAGAGACCCAGTACTTC.

The V call is TRBV7-9, the J call TRBJ1-1; 8 positions match TRBD1. CDR3 size: 13 residues. CDR1 SEHNR and CDR2 FQNEAQ come from the germline V gene (reference sequence). V shed 5 bases and J 4 bases; nucleotides not matched to a gene: 3. The CDR3 loop is CASSPQGGTEAFF. The CDR3 DNA sequence: TGTGCCAGCAGCCCACAGGGGGGCACTGAAGCTTTCTTT.

This clone was recorded only once. This chain joins TRBV19 and TRBJ2-1; 7 nucleotides agree with TRBD1. This CDR3 is built from 13 residues. CDR1 and CDR2 from the germline V gene are LNHDA and SQIVND (reference sequence). After removal of 3 bases from V and 8 bases from J, the junction contained 4 bases not matched to a gene. CDR3 nucleotide sequence: TGTGCCAGTAGTATCGACAGGGTCTATGAGCAGTTCTTC. This sequence encodes CASSIDRVYEQFF. The variable domain in full, completed from reference TRBV19 and TRBJ2-1, reads DGGITQSPKYLFRKEGQNVTLSCEQNLNHDAMYWYRQDPGQGLRLIYYSQIVNDFQKGDIAEGYSVSREKKESFPLTVTSAQKNPTAFYLCASSIDRVYEQFFGPGTRLTVL.

V is TRBV6-5 and J is TRBJ1-6; 7 bases map to TRBD1. The CDR3 has 13 amino acids. Losses at the gene ends were 8 bases for V and 10 bases for J; bases not matched to a gene: 8. CDR1 and CDR2 from the germline V gene are MNHEY and SVGAGI. The CDR3 here is CASGTALGSPLHF. CDR3 nucleotides: TGTGCCAGCGGGACAGCCCTAGGGTCACCCCTCCACTTT.

This clone appeared a single time. The chain has TRBV7-9 and TRBJ2-2; D not resolved. CDR3 length: 12 amino acids. Trimming shortened V by 11 bases and J by 2 bases, and 9 bases separated the two germline ends. Germline values: CDR1 SEHNR, CDR2 FQNEAQ (reference sequence). CDR3 nucleotides: TGTGCCCCGGGTCCAAACACCGGGGAGCTGTTTTTT. It yields the protein CAPGPNTGELFF.

This clone is a singleton in its sample. The chain carries TRBV10-3 and TRBJ2-5; 9 bases agree with TRBD2. Germline CDR1 is ENHRY and CDR2 is SYGVKD. CDR3 length equals 15 residues. The trim removed 3 bases at V and 3 bases at J, leaving 5 bases unmatched. The CDR3 reads CAISDLSGGKETQYF. DNA for the CDR3: TGTGCCATCAGTGACTTAAGCGGGGGGAAAGAGACCCAGTACTTC.

The chain links TRBV11-2 to TRBJ2-1; a weak D match, TRBD1 (6 bases). CDR1 and CDR2 from the germline V gene are SGHAT and FQNNGV. The V and J ends lost 5 bases and 8 bases respectively, with 16 bases between them. This CDR3 is built from 14 residues. This CDR3 reads CASSHPPRGDEQFF. In DNA, the CDR3 is TGTGCCAGCAGCCATCCCCCCAGGGGCGATGAGCAGTTCTTC.

The chain has TRBV7-9 and TRBJ2-2, with TRBD2 identical over 8 bases. J gave up 0 bases and V 5 bases, and 14 bases lay outside the gene matches. Germline assignment: CDR1 SEHNR and CDR2 FQNEAQ (reference sequence). The CDR3 loop spans 19 amino acids. The CDR3 is CASSPIAGRGGPNTGELFF. In DNA form, the CDR3 reads TGTGCCAGCAGCCCCATCGCGGGACGGGGGGGCCCGAACACCGGGGAGCTGTTTTTT.

V usage is TRBV18 and J usage is TRBJ1-1, with 9 bases identical to TRBD1. V lost 2 bases, J lost 7 bases, and 2 bases stayed unmatched. The length of the CDR3 is 13 residues. The germline V gene encodes CDR1 KGHSH and CDR2 LQKENI. This chain's CDR3 is CASSPTGGNEAFF. For the CDR3, the DNA is TGTGCCAGCTCACCAACAGGGGGCAATGAAGCTTTCTTT. The full variable domain, with the rest looked up from reference TRBV18 and TRBJ1-1, is NAGVMQNPRHLVRRRGQEARLRCSPMKGHSHVYWYRQLPEEGLKFMVYLQKENIIDESGMPKERFSAEFPKEGPSILRIQQVVRGDSAAYFCASSPTGGNEAFFGQGTRLTVV.

V usage is TRBV19 and J usage is TRBJ1-6, with D hard to call. Germline V gene sequence: CDR1 LNHDA, CDR2 SQIVND (reference sequence). There are 15 residues in the CDR3. With 2 bases removed from V and 5 bases from J, the gap between germline ends came to 10 bases. CDR3 coding DNA: TGTGCCAGTAGTATAAATCGACAAAATAATTCACCCCTCCACTTT. It codes for CASSINRQNNSPLHF. The full variable domain, rest sourced from reference TRBV19 and TRBJ1-6, is DGGITQSPKYLFRKEGQNVTLSCEQNLNHDAMYWYRQDPGQGLRLIYYSQIVNDFQKGDIAEGYSVSREKKESFPLTVTSAQKNPTAFYLCASSINRQNNSPLHFGNGTRLTVT.

The chain links TRBV6-5 to TRBJ1-2; possible D gene TRBD1, 5 bases. V gave up 7 bases and J gave up 4 bases, with 10 bases separating them. The germline V gene encodes CDR1 MNHEY and CDR2 SVGAGI. CDR3 length: 12 amino acids. This CDR3 reads CASTTGGYGYTF. The CDR3 DNA is TGTGCCAGCACAACGGGGGGCTATGGCTACACCTTC.

This chain links TRBV15 with TRBJ1-2; D may be TRBD1 (5 bases). With 9 bases removed from V and 7 bases from J, the gap between germline ends came to 12 bases. The CDR3 loop spans 11 amino acids. CDR1 is LNHNV, CDR2 YYDKDF, per germline (reference sequence). This CDR3 reads CATGTNPGYTF. CDR3 coding DNA: TGTGCCACTGGGACTAACCCTGGCTACACCTTC. Full variable domain (missing parts from reference TRBV15 and TRBJ1-2): DAMVIQNPRYQVTQFGKPVTLSCSQTLNHNVMYWYQQKSSQAPKLLFHYYDKDFNNEADTPDNFQSRRPNTSFCFLDIRSPGLGDTAMYLCATGTNPGYTFGSGTRLTVV.

V usage is TRBV5-4 and J usage is TRBJ1-2, with 11 bases fitting TRBD1. CDR3 length: 19 residues. CDR1 is SGHNT, CDR2 YYREEE, per germline (reference sequence). Unmatched junction bases numbered 16, after V lost 0 bases and J lost 6 bases. CDR3 coding DNA: TGTGCCAGCAGCTTGGTAGGTCGGACGGGGACGGGACAGGGGGATGGCTACACCTTC. This gives the protein CASSLVGRTGTGQGDGYTF.

This clone showed up just a few times. The chain recombines TRBV7-8 with TRBJ2-2; 10 bases align to TRBD1. The CDR3 is 15 residues long. The V segment lost 3 bases and the J segment 5 bases; nucleotides outside the gene matches: 3. Germline V gives CDR1 SGHVS, CDR2 FQNEAQ. The CDR3 spells CASSLGQGMTGELFF. Here the CDR3 DNA reads TGTGCCAGCAGCTTGGGACAGGGGATGACCGGGGAGCTGTTTTTT.

With regard to this clone: Other DNA sequences in this sample translate to the same CDR3. The V gene is TRBV4-3, the J gene TRBJ2-3, with 9 bases identical to TRBD2. The CDR3 has 16 residues. Per the germline V gene, CDR1 is LGHNA and CDR2 is YSLEER. The V and J ends lost 0 bases and 3 bases, in that order; junction bases with no gene match: 4. CDR3 protein: CASSQDQRGVTDTQYF. The CDR3 nucleotides read TGCGCCAGCAGCCAAGACCAGCGGGGGGTGACAGATACGCAGTATTTT.

A single count supports this clone. The chain has TRBV5-8 and TRBJ2-7; D is possibly TRBD2 (7 bases). The CDR3 has 17 amino acids. CDR1 is SGHTS, CDR2 YDEGEE, per germline. V lost 4 bases and J 1 base, leaving 21 bases between the germline ends. The CDR3 coding sequence is TGTGCCAGCAGCCCTGGGGGGGGCAGGTCATCTTCCTACGAGCAGTACTTC. Residues: CASSPGGGRSSSYEQYF.

V and J are TRBV3-1 (or the pseudogene TRBV3-2) and TRBJ2-1; 10 bases are a match to TRBD1. CDR3 size: 13 residues. The J segment lost 14 bases and the V segment lost 2 bases, leaving 6 bases of the junction unmatched. Looked up from germline, CDR1 is LGHDT and CDR2 is YNNKEL (reference sequence). The CDR3 here is CASSQLGGTGEFF. The CDR3, as DNA: TGTGCCAGCAGCCAATTGGGAGGGACAGGGGAGTTCTTC.